The sequence of this T cell receptor beta chain was determined in a study of beta chain features in type 1 diabetes. Background on the study: Examined across all samples were roughly 100 million sorted cells.

Details on this clone: Its antigen is currently unknown.

The CDR3 spans 15 residues. With 6 bases removed from V and 0 bases from J, the gap between germline ends came to 15 bases. Germline V lookup: CDR1 MNHNS, CDR2 SASEGT. Expressed TCRB transcripts were sequenced, since all the RNA that had been isolated was reverse transcribed. Sequenced by immunoSEQ multiplex PCR; TCRdb stores in-frame clones only, minus some. This sample has under 150,000 clones, with around 16% found just once. Notes on the study in general: Over-representation of high TCR-expressing cells was a possible consequence of cDNA sequencing. For patients and controls alike, PCR might favor shorter templates to the same degree. All four CD4+ subsets of Type 1 diabetes patients contained TCRB CDR3s that were moderately but significantly shorter.

Every donor had blood drawn once into heparin, roughly 110 mL on average. Specimen: central memory CD4+ T cells from blood. The chain is built from TRBV6-1 and TRBJ2-7; weak D call: TRBD2 (6 bases). The source of this sequence is a man younger than 35 with type 1 diabetes. DNA of the CDR3: TGTGCCAGCAGCCGGGGGTCGGCAGACTCCTACGAGCAGTACTTC. As protein: CASSRGSADSYEQYF.